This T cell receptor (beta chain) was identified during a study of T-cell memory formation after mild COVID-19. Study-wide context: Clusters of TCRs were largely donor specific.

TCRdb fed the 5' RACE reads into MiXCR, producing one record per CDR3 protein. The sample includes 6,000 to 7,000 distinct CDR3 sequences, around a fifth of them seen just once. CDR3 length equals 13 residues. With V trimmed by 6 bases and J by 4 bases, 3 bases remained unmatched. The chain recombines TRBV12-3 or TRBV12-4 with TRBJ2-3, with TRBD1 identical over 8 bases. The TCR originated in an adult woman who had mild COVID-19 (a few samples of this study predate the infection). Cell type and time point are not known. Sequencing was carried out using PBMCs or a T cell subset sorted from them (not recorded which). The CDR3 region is CASSTGQADTQYF. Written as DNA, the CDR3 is TGTGCCAGCAGCACGGGACAGGCAGATACGCAGTATTTT.